The table lists the clone carrying this TCR beta chain with many counts. Its antigen is unknown. The CDR3 has 16 amino acids. V lost 0 bases to trimming and J lost 5 bases; unmatched junction nucleotides: 8. Per germline, CDR1 LGHDT and CDR2 YNNKEL (reference sequence). Construction of the TCR beta libraries employed iRepertoire HTBI primers in conjunction with Arm-PCR of CDR3 regions. MiXCR was run by TCRdb on the multiplex PCR reads, yielding one entry per CDR3 protein. This sample has roughly 500,000 distinct CDR3 sequences, with around 13% found just once. As for time point: newly diagnosed GD, antithyroid drugs for less than 3 months. With RNA extracted from PBMCs as input, the TCR library was made. The sample is drawn from a study of regulatory T cells in long-lasting Graves disease. Regarding the study as a whole: TRBV28, TRBJ1-2 and TRBJ2-5 emerged as the favored segments in persistent disease.

Separately, the same data were catalogued under a study of T cells in Graves' hyperthyroidism and ophthalmopathy. That publication notes: The authors' 13 V-J model separated ophthalmopathy from stable hyperthyroidism.

This TCR came from a woman aged 50 to 60 with Graves disease. The sequences come from peripheral blood mononuclear cells (PBMCs), collected at new diagnosis, from a patient treated with antithyroid drugs. The V gene is TRBV3-1, the J gene TRBJ2-5, with TRBD2 matching over 8 bases. CDR3 in amino acids: CASSQDHSGIGETQYF. CDR3 sequence (DNA): TGTGCCAGCAGCCAAGATCATAGCGGGATAGGTGAGACCCAGTACTTC.